Listed below are T cell receptor beta chains from one sample, sequenced in a study of patients and donors after allogeneic stem cell transplantation. Each CDR3 protein gets one entry after TCRdb re-called the RT-PCR reads with MiXCR. Seen here are more than 850,000 distinct CDR3 sequences, roughly 18% observed once, and the top ten hold 6%. The specimen sequenced was blood, either unsorted or a sorted T cell fraction (not recorded which). The source of these receptors is a human donor who was either an allogeneic HSCT recipient or a stem cell or donor lymphocyte infusion donor (not recorded which). It is not recorded whose cells these are; they may come from a transplant donor. Each CDR3 is given without its conserved first and last residue.

v_gene | CDR3aa
TRBV15 | ATSREGQGHGYT
TRBV6-1 | ASSRGLAVGDYEQY
TRBV5-5 | ASSLYLRGNNEQF
TRBV11-2 | ASSGRDSGTGELF
TRBV11-2 | ASSLRRLAGVQETQY
TRBV5-1 | ASSSLVPGSSYNEQF
TRBV5-1 | ASSLELMGQGAADTQY
TRBV9 | ASSVGSGMNYGYT
TRBV5-6 | ATFRDGSETQY
TRBV5-1 | ASSRAAGVETQY
TRBV7-9 | ASRSGTGEEEQY
TRBV3-1 | ASSPVRGRQETQY
TRBV7-2 | ASSSRQGGTEAF
TRBV4-1 | APQRPRNTEAF
TRBV6-1 | ASSEASGPGELF
TRBV29-1 | SALTGVVETQY
TRBV5-4 | ASSPTGYEAF
TRBV24-1 | ATSDPLAGVDNEQF
TRBV3-1 | ASSPIGGMNTEAF
TRBV19 | ASSLQSGLSHTEAF
TRBV20-1 | SARHFNTEAF
TRBV5-1 | ASSIPPGYEQF
TRBV14 | ASSQEGHRGYT
TRBV7-8 | ASSTGQGGGTDTQY
TRBV24-1 | ATSDSAGGPADTQY
TRBV20-1 | SASLGDRNQPQH
TRBV4-2 | ASSQIPGLEDADTQY
TRBV6-2/TRBV6-3 | ASSYSGTDEAF
TRBV20-1 | SASGTSRSSNEQF
TRBV11-1 | ASSLVKLRDRGGNQPQH